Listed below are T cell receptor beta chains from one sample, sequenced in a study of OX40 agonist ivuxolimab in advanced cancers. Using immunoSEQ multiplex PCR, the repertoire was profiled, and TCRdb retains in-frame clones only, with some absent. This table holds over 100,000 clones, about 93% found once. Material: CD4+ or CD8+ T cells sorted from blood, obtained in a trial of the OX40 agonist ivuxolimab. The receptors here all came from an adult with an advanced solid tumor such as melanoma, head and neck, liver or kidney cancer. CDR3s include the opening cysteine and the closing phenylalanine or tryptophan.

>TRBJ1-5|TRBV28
CASSRGGEGNQPQHF
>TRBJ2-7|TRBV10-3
CAISQTQILSSYEQYF
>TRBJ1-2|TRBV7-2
CASSFPGGGYTF
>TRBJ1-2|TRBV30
CAWNGGLYGYTF
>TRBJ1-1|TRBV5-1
CASPSRAVNTEAFF
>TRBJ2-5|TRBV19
CASSIPGTRETQYF
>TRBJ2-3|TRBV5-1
CASSLVQEPPRTQYF
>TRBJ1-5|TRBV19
CASSPESGQISNQPQHF
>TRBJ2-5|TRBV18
CASSWTEETQYF
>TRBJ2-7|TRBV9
CASSAAGSYEQYF
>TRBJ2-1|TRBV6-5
CASSYRYNEQFF
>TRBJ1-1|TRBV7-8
CASSLKEGTEAFF
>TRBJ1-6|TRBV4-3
CASSHTGGLGSPLHF
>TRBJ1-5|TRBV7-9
CASSLTGDDQPQHF
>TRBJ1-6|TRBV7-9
CASSFTGDNSPLHF
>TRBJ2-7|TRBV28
CASRIDGANYEQYF
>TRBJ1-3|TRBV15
CATSRYGSALNTIYF
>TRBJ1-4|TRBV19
CASSFIDSEKLFF
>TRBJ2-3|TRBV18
CASSPGGTDTQYF
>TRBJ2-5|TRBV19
CASSRGRETQYF
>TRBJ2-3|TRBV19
CASSIALASLGDTQYF
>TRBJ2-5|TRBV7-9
CASSLARLAGDEGETQYF
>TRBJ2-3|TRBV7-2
CASSLTLPSTDTQYF
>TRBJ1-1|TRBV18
CASSPQTGPWVEAFF
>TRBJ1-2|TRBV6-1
CASSDVQGAQGYTF
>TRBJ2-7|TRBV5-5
CASSSRTGVVYEQYF
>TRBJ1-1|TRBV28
CASSEGRGTTEAFF
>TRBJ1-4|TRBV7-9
CASSLERGPPPPPNEKLFF
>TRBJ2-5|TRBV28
CASSLGGLTETQYF
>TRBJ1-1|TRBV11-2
CASSLSPGQYTEAFF
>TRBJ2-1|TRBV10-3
CAISKTSGSSYNEQFF
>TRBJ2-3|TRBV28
CASSRSGGGPSNTQYF
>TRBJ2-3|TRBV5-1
CASSFRGAMPTDTQYF
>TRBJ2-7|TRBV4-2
CASSQTPERGYEQYF
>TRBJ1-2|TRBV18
CASSARDTPNYGYTF
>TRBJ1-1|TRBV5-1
CASSDINMGGPEAFF
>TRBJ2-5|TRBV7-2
CASSLSRGQETQYF
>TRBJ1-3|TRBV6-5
CASSYGGGLSGNTIYF
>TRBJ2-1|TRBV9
CASSSRGGPYNEQFF
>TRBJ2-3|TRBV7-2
CASSPITTDTQYF
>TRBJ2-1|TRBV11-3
CASSPGTGGFSYNEQFF
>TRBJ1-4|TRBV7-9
CASSPGTVTNEKLFF
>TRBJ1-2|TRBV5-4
CASSSPQDRQGYTF
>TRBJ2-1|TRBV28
CASSIKQGARQFF
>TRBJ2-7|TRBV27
CASSRTGTLSYEQYF
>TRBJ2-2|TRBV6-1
CAHPGLYTGELFF
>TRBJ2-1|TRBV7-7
CASSHIAGGPQDEQFF
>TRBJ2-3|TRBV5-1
CASSLASWPDTQYF
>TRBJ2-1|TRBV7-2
CASSRLGPVNEQFF
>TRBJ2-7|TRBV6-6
CASSTRQGTNEQYF
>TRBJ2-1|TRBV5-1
CASSSISPFYNEQFF
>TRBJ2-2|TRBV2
CASRRGQAIGELFF
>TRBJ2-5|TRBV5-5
CASSPRGQTQYF
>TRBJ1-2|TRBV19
CASSIADNYGYTF
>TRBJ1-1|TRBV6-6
CASSYSLEAFF
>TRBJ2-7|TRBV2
CASKVRFSQAVEQYF
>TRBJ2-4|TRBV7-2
CASATGGAKNIQYF
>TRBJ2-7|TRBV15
CATSRGVDSSYEQYF
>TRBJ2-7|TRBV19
CASSVRLAGVDEQYF
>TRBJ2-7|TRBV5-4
CASSLEVGLAGINEQYF